This T cell receptor (beta chain) stems from a study of regulatory T cells in long-lasting Graves disease. Library construction for TCR beta used iRepertoire HTBI primers and Arm-PCR of CDR3 regions. TCRdb re-analysed the multiplex PCR reads in MiXCR, keeping a single row per CDR3 protein. The sample lists some 300,000 distinct CDR3 sequences, 20% to 25% seen once, with 45% to 70% in the top ten. For this clonotype: Antigen: not known.

Study-level results: The sample size was small, and this may have reduced accuracy.

Specified time point: persistent/refractory GD, antithyroid drugs over 5 years with positive TRAb. The TCR library was made from RNA that had been extracted from PBMCs in TRIzol. The diagnosis of Graves' disease used American Thyroid Association guidelines. The sequenced sample was peripheral blood mononuclear cells (PBMCs), obtained when the disease was refractory, from a patient treated with antithyroid drugs. This TCR derives from a female donor with Graves disease.

In DNA form, the CDR3 reads TGCAGCGTTGTCCGACAGAAAGAGACCCAGTACTTC. Translation gives CSVVRQKETQYF. This rearrangement joins TRBV29-1 to TRBJ2-5, with D perhaps TRBD1 (5 bases). V gave up 4 bases and J gave up 3 bases, with 9 bases separating them. CDR1 is SQVTM and CDR2 is ANQGSEA in the germline V gene. The CDR3 runs to 12 residues. Variable domain in full (rest from reference TRBV29-1 and TRBJ2-5): SAVISQKPSRDICQRGTSLTIQCQVDSQVTMMFWYRQQPGQSLTLIATANQGSEATYESGFVIDKFPISRPNLTFSTLTVSNMSPEDSSIYLCSVVRQKETQYFGPGTRLLVL.